These T cell receptor beta chains were read from a single sample in a study of OX40 agonist ivuxolimab in advanced cancers. Assay used: immunoSEQ multiplex PCR; TCRdb lists only in-frame clones, some missing. The sample shows about 80,000 clones, less than 95% of them seen only once. This specimen consisted of CD4+ or CD8+ T cells sorted from blood, obtained in a trial of the OX40 agonist ivuxolimab. Receptors originate from an adult with an advanced solid tumor such as melanoma, head and neck, liver or kidney cancer. The CDR3 runs from the conserved cysteine through the conserved F or W. D genes are given only for firm matches. Size is stated for part of the rows, as once, few or many counts, or as a class when the clone is expanded.

size: -
J: TRBJ2-5
D: -
V: TRBV11-3
CDR3: CASSLHGGTQYF
DNA: TGTGCCAGCAGCCTCCACGGTGGGACCCAGTACTTC

size: -
J: TRBJ2-1
D: -
V: TRBV4-3
CDR3: CASSLTFGTEQFF
DNA: TGCGCCAGCAGCCTCACTTTTGGGACAGAGCAGTTCTTC

size: -
J: TRBJ1-1
D: -
V: TRBV7-9
CDR3: CASSFSDLEAFF
DNA: TGTGCCAGCAGCTTCTCCGATCTGGAGGCTTTCTTT

size: -
J: TRBJ2-1
D: -
V: TRBV27
CDR3: CASSLIMRSYNEQFF
DNA: TGTGCCAGCAGTTTAATTATGCGGTCCTACAATGAGCAGTTCTTC

size: -
J: TRBJ2-7
D: -
V: TRBV4-3
CDR3: CASSQEPSDSSYEQYF
DNA: TGCGCCAGCAGCCAAGAACCTAGCGACTCCTCCTACGAGCAGTACTTC

size: -
J: TRBJ2-7
D: -
V: TRBV10-3
CDR3: CAISRRDSFYEQYF
DNA: TGTGCCATCAGCCGTCGGGACTCCTTCTACGAGCAGTACTTC

size: -
J: TRBJ2-2
D: -
V: TRBV4-3
CDR3: CASSLRLDGELFF
DNA: TGCGCCAGCAGCCTCCGACTCGACGGGGAGCTGTTTTTT

size: -
J: TRBJ1-2
D: -
V: TRBV2
CDR3: CASRTGPGGYTF
DNA: TGTGCCAGCAGAACAGGGCCGGGGGGCTACACCTTC

size: -
J: TRBJ2-1
D: TRBD2
V: TRBV9
CDR3: CASSKSGTSRVNEQFF
DNA: TGTGCCAGCAGCAAGAGCGGGACTAGTAGGGTCAATGAGCAGTTCTTC

size: few
J: TRBJ2-1
D: -
V: TRBV11-3
CDR3: CASSPGGSYNEQFF
DNA: TGTGCCAGCAGCCCCGGTGGGTCCTACAATGAGCAGTTCTTC

size: -
J: TRBJ1-1
D: -
V: TRBV2
CDR3: CATTGTPNTEAFF
DNA: TGTGCCACTACCGGGACACCGAACACTGAAGCTTTCTTT

size: -
J: TRBJ1-1
D: -
V: TRBV5-1
CDR3: CASSRWTAQMNTEAFF
DNA: TGCGCCAGCAGCCGCTGGACAGCGCAAATGAACACTGAAGCTTTCTTT

size: -
J: TRBJ2-7
D: -
V: TRBV6-1
CDR3: CASSEYFTSYEQYF
DNA: TGTGCCAGCAGTGAATACTTTACCTCCTACGAGCAGTACTTC

size: -
J: TRBJ1-4
D: TRBD1
V: TRBV28
CDR3: CASYSGTGLSTNEKLFF
DNA: TGTGCCAGTTATTCCGGGACAGGACTTTCAACTAATGAAAAACTGTTTTTT

size: -
J: TRBJ2-4
D: -
V: TRBV2
CDR3: CASSPSPRGIQYF
DNA: TGTGCCAGCAGTCCCTCCCCCAGGGGCATTCAGTACTTC

size: -
J: TRBJ1-2
D: -
V: TRBV25-1
CDR3: CASSEWGGYGYTF
DNA: TGTGCCAGCAGTGAATGGGGAGGGTATGGCTACACCTTC